The sequence of this T cell receptor beta chain was determined in a study of identifying expanded T cells in peripheral blood. Between the trimmed V and J ends, which lost 3 bases and 1 base, there was a span of 7 bases. Germline assignment: CDR1 KGHSH and CDR2 LQKENI. The CDR3 is made up of 15 amino acids. Assay: immunoSEQ multiplex PCR; the TCRdb copy retains only in-frame clones and omits some. Of some 75,000 clones in the sample, about 90% were seen once. The TCR sequence derives from a person aged 18 to 70 in good health. The V and J genes are TRBV18 and TRBJ2-6; no reliable D call. The sequenced sample was blood. As DNA, the CDR3 is TGTGCCAGCTCACCGGATAATTCTGGGGCCAACGTCCTGACTTTC. It specifies CASSPDNSGANVLTF.